A selection of T cell receptor beta chains follows, all from one sample in a study of T cells in narcolepsy. Here immunoSEQ multiplex PCR was the method, and the copy in TCRdb shows in-frame clones only, minus some. The sample contains tens of thousands of clones, around 80% of which appear only once. Sequencing input: memory (CD45RA-) CD4+ T cells from blood. The origin of the receptors is a human donor in good health. CDR3s include the opening cysteine and the closing phenylalanine or tryptophan. The D gene is left open where the match is weak. Clone sizes are given selectively: once, few, many, or a class where the clone is expanded.

DNA: TGTGCCAGCACCCCGGCGACTAGCGGGAACGGGGAGCAGTTCTTC
CDR3: CASTPATSGNGEQFF
V: TRBV6-5
J: TRBJ2-1
D: TRBD2
size: .

DNA: TGTGCCAGCAGTTACGGGGGGGCAGTCCACAATGAGCAGTTCTTC
CDR3: CASSYGGAVHNEQFF
V: TRBV6-7
J: TRBJ2-1
D: .
size: .

DNA: TGTGCCACCAGCAGCGAACAGTGGAATGAAAAACTGTTTTTT
CDR3: CATSSEQWNEKLFF
V: TRBV15
J: TRBJ1-4
D: .
size: once

DNA: TGTGCCAGCAGCGTGGCCCGGCAGGGGGCGTGGGGGACCCAGTACTTC
CDR3: CASSVARQGAWGTQYF
V: TRBV5-4
J: TRBJ2-5
D: TRBD1
size: .

DNA: TGTGCCAGCAGCTATAGACAGGGAACTTCCGAGCAGTACTTC
CDR3: CASSYRQGTSEQYF
V: TRBV7-2
J: TRBJ2-7
D: TRBD1
size: .

DNA: TGTGCCAGCTCACCACTTCAGGGGTCTGGAAACACCATATATTTT
CDR3: CASSPLQGSGNTIYF
V: TRBV18
J: TRBJ1-3
D: .
size: .

DNA: TGCGCCAGCAGCGACATGGCCCTCGGTGAGCAGTTCTTC
CDR3: CASSDMALGEQFF
V: TRBV10-1
J: TRBJ2-1
D: .
size: .

DNA: TGTGCCAGCAGCTTAGAGGGCAGGGTCTCTGGAAACACCATATATTTT
CDR3: CASSLEGRVSGNTIYF
V: TRBV7-9
J: TRBJ1-3
D: .
size: few

DNA: TGTGCCAGCAGAGTGACAGGAGTAGCTAACTATGGCTACACCTTC
CDR3: CASRVTGVANYGYTF
V: TRBV6-5
J: TRBJ1-2
D: .
size: once

DNA: TGCGCCAGCAGTCAAACGGGAGAACAGGGGGCCAGGGAGCTGTTTTTT
CDR3: CASSQTGEQGARELFF
V: TRBV23-1
J: TRBJ2-2
D: TRBD1
size: .

DNA: TGTGCCAGCAGCTTCAGATGGGACACTGAAGCTTTCTTT
CDR3: CASSFRWDTEAFF
V: TRBV11-2
J: TRBJ1-1
D: .
size: once

DNA: TGCGCCAGCTCCCCATCCGTTACTAACTATGGCTACACCTTC
CDR3: CASSPSVTNYGYTF
V: TRBV4-3
J: TRBJ1-2
D: .
size: few

DNA: TGCGCCAGCAGTTTCCAGGGGTTCGGGGAGCTGTTTTTT
CDR3: CASSFQGFGELFF
V: TRBV5-1
J: TRBJ2-2
D: .
size: .

DNA: TGTGCCAGCAGTGATCGACTAGTCCGGGAGCTGTTTTTT
CDR3: CASSDRLVRELFF
V: TRBV2
J: TRBJ2-2
D: .
size: .

DNA: TGTGCCAGTAGTATCTGGGGAATGAACACTGAAGCTTTCTTT
CDR3: CASSIWGMNTEAFF
V: TRBV19
J: TRBJ1-1
D: .
size: .

DNA: TGCGCCAGCAGCCCCGGACTAGCGGGGGCCTATGGGACCCAGTACTTC
CDR3: CASSPGLAGAYGTQYF
V: TRBV5-1
J: TRBJ2-5
D: TRBD2
size: .

DNA: TGTGCCAGCAGTTTAACAGGCAGAGCGCTCGGCTACACCTTC
CDR3: CASSLTGRALGYTF
V: TRBV27
J: TRBJ1-2
D: .
size: .

DNA: TGTGCCAGCTCAGAGTCCCATGGCCCGAGCTCTGGAAACACCATATATTTT
CDR3: CASSESHGPSSGNTIYF
V: TRBV18
J: TRBJ1-3
D: .
size: .

DNA: TGCGCCAGCAGTCACCCTACGTCGGGACAGTACGAGCAGTACTTC
CDR3: CASSHPTSGQYEQYF
V: TRBV23-1
J: TRBJ2-7
D: TRBD1
size: .

DNA: TGCGCCAGCAGCTTGGAGAGGACAGGGACTGGAAACACCATATATTTT
CDR3: CASSLERTGTGNTIYF
V: TRBV5-1
J: TRBJ1-3
D: TRBD1
size: .

DNA: TGTGCCAGTAGTAATGGTGACAGGGTTGTAGAGACCCAGTACTTC
CDR3: CASSNGDRVVETQYF
V: TRBV19
J: TRBJ2-5
D: TRBD1
size: .

DNA: TGTGCCAGCAGCAAAGTACCCGCCGGACAGGGCTACGAGCAGTACTTC
CDR3: CASSKVPAGQGYEQYF
V: TRBV21-1
J: TRBJ2-7
D: .
size: .

DNA: TGTGCCAGCAGCGCCGGGACAGGGGGTCGCAATGAGCAGTTCTTC
CDR3: CASSAGTGGRNEQFF
V: TRBV7-7
J: TRBJ2-1
D: TRBD1
size: few

DNA: TGTGCCACCAGCACTAGAGGGACAGCGGAGACCCAGTACTTC
CDR3: CATSTRGTAETQYF
V: TRBV15
J: TRBJ2-5
D: TRBD1
size: .

DNA: TGTGCCAGCAGCTCCCCTAGCGGGGGGCCACGTACGCAGTATTTT
CDR3: CASSSPSGGPRTQYF
V: TRBV7-2
J: TRBJ2-3
D: TRBD2
size: .

DNA: TGTGCCAGCACCCTGTGGAATTCAAACTATGGCTACACCTTC
CDR3: CASTLWNSNYGYTF
V: TRBV5-5
J: TRBJ1-2
D: .
size: once

DNA: TGTGCCAAGACTAGCCGGCAGAACTTC
CDR3: CAKTSRQNF
V: TRBV6-5
J: TRBJ2-7
D: TRBD2
size: .

DNA: TGTGCCAGCAGTGGGACAGGGATCTATGGCTACACCTTC
CDR3: CASSGTGIYGYTF
V: TRBV2
J: TRBJ1-2
D: TRBD1
size: .

DNA: TGCGCCAGCCGGCGGGGGTTGGATGAAAAACTGTTTTTT
CDR3: CASRRGLDEKLFF
V: TRBV5-1
J: TRBJ1-4
D: .
size: .

DNA: TGTGCCAGCAGCCTAGACACCACAGATACGCAGTATTTT
CDR3: CASSLDTTDTQYF
V: TRBV13
J: TRBJ2-3
D: .
size: .

DNA: TGCGCCAGCAGCCAAGGGACAGTGTTGAGGACTGAAGCTTTCTTT
CDR3: CASSQGTVLRTEAFF
V: TRBV4-1
J: TRBJ1-1
D: .
size: few

DNA: TGTGCCAGCAGCTTGAGAATGGGACAGGGTCGCAATCAGCCCCAGCATTTT
CDR3: CASSLRMGQGRNQPQHF
V: TRBV5-6
J: TRBJ1-5
D: TRBD1
size: .

DNA: TGTGCCGCTCGTGGCAGGGTTGGCTCGAGGACAGGTCTTGGGGCCGGGGAGCTGTTTTTT
CDR3: CAARGRVGSRTGLGAGELFF
V: TRBV2
J: TRBJ2-2
D: TRBD1
size: .

DNA: TGTGCCAGCAGTGGACGGGACAGGGGTGGCTACACCTTC
CDR3: CASSGRDRGGYTF
V: TRBV2
J: TRBJ1-2
D: TRBD1
size: once

DNA: TGTGCCAGCAGCTTAAAACGGGGGAGGGAGACCCAGTACTTC
CDR3: CASSLKRGRETQYF
V: TRBV7-9
J: TRBJ2-5
D: .
size: .

DNA: TGTGCCAGCAGTCAGGGGGCAACTAATGAAAAACTGTTTTTT
CDR3: CASSQGATNEKLFF
V: TRBV7-9
J: TRBJ1-4
D: TRBD1
size: .

DNA: TGTGCCAGCAGCCCACGGGGGGAGACCCAGTACTTC
CDR3: CASSPRGETQYF
V: TRBV7-6
J: TRBJ2-5
D: .
size: few

DNA: TGTGCCAGCAGCTTACGGCGGACAGCGAACACCGGGGAGCTGTTTTTT
CDR3: CASSLRRTANTGELFF
V: TRBV7-8
J: TRBJ2-2
D: .
size: .

DNA: TGTGCCAGCAGCCCAGGTGGTGGCGGGGTGTACAATGAGCAGTTCTTC
CDR3: CASSPGGGGVYNEQFF
V: TRBV28
J: TRBJ2-1
D: .
size: .

DNA: TGTGCCAGCAGCTTAGCCTACGGGTTCCTGAACACTGAAGCTTTCTTT
CDR3: CASSLAYGFLNTEAFF
V: TRBV7-2
J: TRBJ1-1
D: .
size: .

DNA: TGTGCCAGCAGCCACCTCTGGGCGGCTAGCGGGGGGTACGAGCAGTACTTC
CDR3: CASSHLWAASGGYEQYF
V: TRBV14
J: TRBJ2-7
D: TRBD2
size: .

DNA: TGCGCCAGCAGCTTGGAGGATGGACTTGAAGCTTTCTTT
CDR3: CASSLEDGLEAFF
V: TRBV5-1
J: TRBJ1-1
D: .
size: once

DNA: TGTGCCAGCAGCCAAGTTGGAGGAGGGAACAATGAGCAGTTCTTC
CDR3: CASSQVGGGNNEQFF
V: TRBV4-2
J: TRBJ2-1
D: .
size: .

DNA: TGTGCCAGCAGTCGAAACATAAGCACAGATACGCAGTATTTT
CDR3: CASSRNISTDTQYF
V: TRBV6-7
J: TRBJ2-3
D: .
size: .